A single sample gave rise to the 23 T cell receptor beta chains below, sequenced in a study of cytomegalovirus exposure and HLA in healthy donors. 60 Vbeta and 13 Jbeta primers were used in PCR. Libraries were prepared by immunoSEQ multiplex PCR; TCRdb keeps only in-frame clonotypes and omits some of them. The table has about 110,000 clones, 65% to 80% seen once. The sample consisted of PBMCs. Source of these receptors: a man aged 25 to 40 in good health and CMV-seropositive.

The chain uses TRBV9 and TRBJ2-2; TRBD2 might be the D (6 bases). Trimming pared 0 bases from V and 5 bases from J, leaving 11 bases between. The CDR3 is made up of 15 amino acids. Germline values: CDR1 SGDLS, CDR2 YYNGEE. CDR3 in amino acids: CASSVDRAGTGELFF. For the CDR3, the DNA is TGTGCCAGCAGCGTAGACCGGGCGGGGACCGGGGAGCTGTTTTTT.

This clone turned up a few times. The V and J genes are TRBV6-1 and TRBJ1-2; 8 bases align to TRBD1. The CDR3 sequence is 14 residues long. CDR1 MNHNS and CDR2 SASEGT come from the germline V gene. V dropped 4 bases and J dropped 3; count of bases not matched to a gene: 4. The CDR3 DNA reads as TGTGCCAGCAGTGTTGACAGGGGAGACTATGGCTACACCTTC. Protein: CASSVDRGDYGYTF.

The count of this clone is one. The chain has TRBV9 and TRBJ1-3; the match to TRBD1 covers 9 bases. From germline, CDR1 is SGDLS and CDR2 YYNGEE. There are 16 residues in the CDR3. Trimming at V came to 0 bases and at J to 4 bases, leaving 5 bases not matched to a gene. Written as DNA, the CDR3 is TGTGCCAGCAGCGTAGGGGCCGGGACAGGGGGAAACACCATATATTTT. Translated, it gives CASSVGAGTGGNTIYF. Combining the CDR3 with reference TRBV9 and TRBJ1-3 gives the whole variable domain DSGVTQTPKHLITATGQRVTLRCSPRSGDLSVYWYQQSLDQGLQFLIQYYNGEERAKGNILERFSAQQFPDLHSELNLSSLELGDSALYFCASSVGAGTGGNTIYFGEGSWLTVV.

The CDR3 sequence: CASSQEEGQPQHF. The DNA of the CDR3 is TGTGCCAGCAGCCAAGAGGAGGGGCAGCCCCAGCATTTT. The chain carries TRBV4-2 and TRBJ1-5; TRBD1 is a possible D gene (5 bases). Germline assignment: CDR1 LGHNA and CDR2 YNFKEQ. Trimming cost V 0 bases and J 7 bases, with 7 bases left between them. The CDR3 extends over 13 amino acids.

This clone was detected once. This sequence joins TRBV5-1 and TRBJ2-3, with a tentative D call TRBD1 (5 bases). Germline values: CDR1 SGHRS, CDR2 YFSETQ. The length of the CDR3 is 16 residues. V was pared by 4 bases and J by 0 bases, with 15 bases between. The DNA of the CDR3 is TGCGCCAGCAGCCCATTTGTAGGGGCTAGCACAGATACGCAGTATTTT. It translates to CASSPFVGASTDTQYF.

The V and J genes are TRBV6-6 and TRBJ2-3, with 8 bases matching TRBD1. CDR3 length: 16 residues. Germline-derived CDR1 and CDR2 are MNHNY and SVGAGI (reference sequence). J was trimmed by 3 bases and V by 0 bases; bases with no gene match: 5. The CDR3 bases are TGTGCCAGCAGTTACTCGACAGGGGTTTTAACAGATACGCAGTATTTT. Its protein product is CASSYSTGVLTDTQYF.

The chain uses TRBV27 and TRBJ2-1; maybe TRBD2 (6 bases). Germline V lookup: CDR1 MNHEY, CDR2 SMNVEV (reference sequence). CDR3 length equals 15 residues. Trimming took 0 bases from V and 5 from J, leaving 11 bases between them. As DNA, the CDR3 is TGTGCCAGCAGTTTATCACGGGGGTGGGACAATGAGCAGTTCTTC. It translates to CASSLSRGWDNEQFF.

This clone was recorded once. The V and J genes are TRBV12-5 and TRBJ2-2; D is perhaps TRBD2 (5 bases). The CDR3 is 16 amino acids. The ends were cut back, 0 bases at V and 5 bases at J, with 13 bases in the middle. CDR1 and CDR2 from the germline V gene are LGHNT and FRNRAP. The CDR3 DNA is TGTGCTAGTGGTTTGGTACTAGGGCTTTCAACCGGGGAGCTGTTTTTT. This sequence encodes CASGLVLGLSTGELFF.

V and J are TRBV5-1 and TRBJ1-1; D not certain. V lost 3 bases and J lost 0, with 12 bases in between. The CDR3 contains 15 residues. Germline lookup yields CDR1 SGHRS and CDR2 YFSETQ. Here the CDR3 reads CASSYRAEMNTEAFF. The CDR3 DNA is TGCGCCAGCAGCTACCGAGCGGAAATGAACACTGAAGCTTTCTTT.

The gene calls are TRBV7-9 and TRBJ2-5, with D unclear. The DNA end is a closer match to TRBJ2-7, so the J assignment may be wrong. The CDR3 spans 13 residues. Looked up from germline, CDR1 is SEHNR and CDR2 is FQNEAQ (reference sequence). CDR3 sequence (DNA): TGTGCCAGCAGCTTTCAGGTTTCCTACGAGCAGTACTTC. The encoded protein is CASSFQVSYEQYF.

This clone was observed once. The chain uses TRBV5-6 and TRBJ2-5, with TRBD2 matching over 10 bases. The end of the DNA is better explained by TRBJ2-7, so the J call may be wrong. The germline CDR1 and CDR2 sequences are SGHDT and YYEEEE. The CDR3 is 13 residues long. CDR3 nucleotide sequence: TGTGCCAGCACCCTACTAGCGGGATCCGAGCAGTACTTC. Translation: CASTLLAGSEQYF.

V is TRBV5-1 and J is TRBJ2-2; D is uncertain. The CDR3 spans 15 residues. CDR1 SGHRS and CDR2 YFSETQ come from the germline V gene. V lost 0 bases, J lost 2 bases, and 8 bases lay in between. DNA for the CDR3: TGCGCCAGCAGCTTGGACATACCAAACACCGGGGAGCTGTTTTTT. It specifies CASSLDIPNTGELFF.

V usage is TRBV11-3 and J usage is TRBJ2-3; 9 nucleotides align to TRBD1. The germline CDR1 and CDR2 sequences are SGHNT and YENEEA. The V gene end was trimmed by 0 bases and the J gene end by 4 bases; junction bases not matched to a gene: 2. This CDR3 spans 15 amino acids. The CDR3 protein is CASSLEGQGSDTQYF. The CDR3 bases are TGTGCCAGCAGCTTAGAAGGACAGGGGTCAGATACGCAGTATTTT.

The chain has TRBV2 and TRBJ2-3, with unresolved D. Germline V lookup: CDR1 SNHLY, CDR2 FYNNEI. The CDR3 extends over 12 amino acids. V was trimmed by 6 bases and J by 0 bases, leaving 4 bases between them. The CDR3 sequence is CASRTSTDTQYF. The CDR3 coding sequence is TGTGCCAGCAGGACTAGCACAGATACGCAGTATTTT.

The chain employs TRBV4-2 and TRBJ1-3; a weak D match, TRBD1 (5 bases). In germline, CDR1 is LGHNA, CDR2 YNFKEQ. This CDR3 comprises 15 residues. Trimming took off 1 base at V and 1 base at J, with 8 bases between the two ends. This CDR3 reads CASSQGEGSGNTIYF. As DNA, the CDR3 is TGTGCCAGCAGCCAAGGGGAGGGGTCTGGAAACACCATATATTTT.

This clone came up once. The rearrangement uses TRBV4-3 and TRBJ2-7, with D unclear. Trimming pared 0 bases from V and 6 bases from J, leaving 9 bases between. There are 13 residues in the CDR3. Germline lookup yields CDR1 LGHNA and CDR2 YSLEER. CDR3 region: CASSQDERREQYF. Written as DNA, the CDR3 is TGCGCCAGCAGCCAAGATGAGAGGCGCGAGCAGTACTTC.

As for this clone: One end of the junction fails to match germline, which may point to a read error. The chain recombines TRBV7-9 with TRBJ2-7; D might be TRBD1 (6 bases). The CDR3 is 15 amino acids. In germline, CDR1 is SEHNR, CDR2 FQNEAQ (reference sequence). DNA of the CDR3: TGTTCCAGCAGCCATACCCGGGACAACTACTACGAGCAGTACTTC. This gives the protein CSSSHTRDNYYEQYF.

The sample holds a few counts of this clone. This rearrangement joins TRBV2 to TRBJ1-6, with 7 positions matching TRBD1. Trimming at V came to 6 bases and at J to 4 bases, leaving 6 bases not matched to a gene. Per germline, CDR1 SNHLY and CDR2 FYNNEI. The CDR3 loop spans 15 amino acids. In DNA form, the CDR3 reads TGTGCCAGCAGGGGCAGGACAGGATATAATTCACCCCTCCACTTT. Translation: CASRGRTGYNSPLHF.

For this clone: Compared with germline, one end of the junction differs, possibly owing to a read error. J is TRBJ2-3 and V is TRBV7-9; D ambiguous. CDR1 SEHNR and CDR2 FQNEAQ come from the germline V gene (reference sequence). The CDR3 contains 12 residues. The CDR3 DNA is TGTGTCAGCAGCCTTGAGTCAGATACGCAGTATTTT. This codes for CVSSLESDTQYF.

The DNA of the CDR3 is TGTGCCAGCAGTTTACTCTTGACAACCGGGACAGTGGGCAATCAGCCCCAGCATTTT. This codes for CASSLLLTTGTVGNQPQHF. The rearrangement links TRBV28 to TRBJ1-5, with 7 bases aligning to TRBD1. V shed 2 bases and J 2 bases; nucleotides not matched to a gene: 15. CDR1 is MDHEN, CDR2 SYDVKM, per germline. The CDR3 contains 19 residues.

This clone was counted only a few times. This chain connects TRBV7-9 to TRBJ2-7; possibly TRBD1 for D (6 bases). The CDR3 loop spans 14 amino acids. Germline V CDR1 and CDR2: SEHNR, FQNEAQ (reference sequence). Trimming removed 3 bases from V and 6 bases from J, with 15 bases in between. CDR3 nucleotides: TGTGCCAGCAGCTTTGAACAGGGTGGTGGCGAGCAGTACTTC. Translated, it gives CASSFEQGGGEQYF.

V is TRBV7-3 and J is TRBJ2-1; 8 bases line up with TRBD1. The CDR3 has 16 amino acids. The ends lost 2 bases at V and 1 base at J; junction bases unmatched: 4. Germline assignment: CDR1 SGHTA and CDR2 FQGTGA. The CDR3 nucleotides read TGTGCCAGCAGCTTAGGACAGGGTGGTTCCTACAATGAGCAGTTCTTC. Translated: CASSLGQGGSYNEQFF.

V and J are TRBV7-3 and TRBJ1-1; unclear D gene. The CDR3 is made up of 15 amino acids. CDR1 SGHTA and CDR2 FQGTGA come from the germline V gene. V was clipped by 1 base and J by 1 base, with 10 bases between them. The CDR3 spells CASSLKTAQNTEAFF. The CDR3 DNA follows: TGTGCCAGCAGCTTAAAAACCGCGCAGAACACTGAAGCTTTCTTT.